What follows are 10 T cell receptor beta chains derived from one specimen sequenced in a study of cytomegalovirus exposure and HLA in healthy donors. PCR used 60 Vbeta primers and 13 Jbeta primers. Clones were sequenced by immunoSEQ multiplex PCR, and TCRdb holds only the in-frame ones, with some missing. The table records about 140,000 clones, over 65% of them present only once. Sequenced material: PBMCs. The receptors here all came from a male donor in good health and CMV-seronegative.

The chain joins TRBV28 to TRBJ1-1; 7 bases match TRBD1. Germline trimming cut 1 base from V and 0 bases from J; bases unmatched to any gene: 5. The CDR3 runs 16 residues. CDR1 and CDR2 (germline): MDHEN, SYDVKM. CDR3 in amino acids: CASSLSDRPMNTEAFF. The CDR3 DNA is TGTGCCAGCAGTTTATCGGACAGGCCTATGAACACTGAAGCTTTCTTT.

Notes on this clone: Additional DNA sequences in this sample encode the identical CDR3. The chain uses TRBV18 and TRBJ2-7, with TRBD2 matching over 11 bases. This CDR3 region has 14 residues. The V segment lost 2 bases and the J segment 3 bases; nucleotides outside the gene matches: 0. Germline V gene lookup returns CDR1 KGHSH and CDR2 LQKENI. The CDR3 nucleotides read TGTGCCAGCTCACCAGGGACTAGCGGCTACGAGCAGTACTTC. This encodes CASSPGTSGYEQYF.

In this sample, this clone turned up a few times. The CDR3 nucleotides are TGTGCCAGCAGCGGTAGTAGTGAGCAGTTCTTC. Translation: CASSGSSEQFF. The gene calls are TRBV5-4 and TRBJ2-1, with D unclear. The V gene's germline CDR1 is SGHNT and CDR2 YYREEE (reference sequence). This CDR3 is 11 amino acids long. Trimming took 4 bases from V and 9 from J, leaving 8 bases between them.

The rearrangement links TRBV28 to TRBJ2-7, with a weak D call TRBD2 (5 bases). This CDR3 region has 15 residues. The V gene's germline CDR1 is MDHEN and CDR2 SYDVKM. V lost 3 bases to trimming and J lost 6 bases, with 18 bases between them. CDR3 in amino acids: CASSFLTPDYGEQYF. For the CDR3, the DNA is TGTGCCAGCAGTTTCCTGACCCCCGACTATGGCGAGCAGTACTTC.

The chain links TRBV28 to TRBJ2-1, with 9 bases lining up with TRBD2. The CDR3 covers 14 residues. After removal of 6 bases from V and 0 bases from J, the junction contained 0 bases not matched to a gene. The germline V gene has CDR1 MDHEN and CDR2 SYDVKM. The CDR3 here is CASRTSGSYNEQFF. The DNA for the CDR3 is TGTGCCAGCAGGACTAGCGGCTCCTACAATGAGCAGTTCTTC.

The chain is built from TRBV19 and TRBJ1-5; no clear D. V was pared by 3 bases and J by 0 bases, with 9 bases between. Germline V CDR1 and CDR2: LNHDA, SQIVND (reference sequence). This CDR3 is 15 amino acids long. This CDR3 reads CASSINAYSNQPQHF. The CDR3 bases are TGTGCCAGTAGTATTAATGCGTATAGCAATCAGCCCCAGCATTTT.

CDR3: CAISLDSSYNEQFF. In DNA, the CDR3 is TGTGCCATCAGCCTAGACTCGAGCTACAATGAGCAGTTCTTC. The chain is built from TRBV10-3 and TRBJ2-1, with D unclear. Trimming removed 6 bases from V and 3 bases from J, with 12 bases in between. From germline, CDR1 is ENHRY and CDR2 SYGVKD. The CDR3 length is 14 residues.

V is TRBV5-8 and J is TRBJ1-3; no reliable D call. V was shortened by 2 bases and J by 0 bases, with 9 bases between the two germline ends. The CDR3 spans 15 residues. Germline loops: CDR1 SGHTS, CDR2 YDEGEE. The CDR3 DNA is TGTGCCAGCAGCTTACGGGTCGCCTCTGGAAACACCATATATTTT. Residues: CASSLRVASGNTIYF. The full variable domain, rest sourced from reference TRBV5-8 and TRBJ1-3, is EAGVTQSPTHLIKTRGQQATLRCSPISGHTSVYWYQQALGLGLQFLLWYDEGEERNRGNFPPRFSGRQFPNYSSELNVNALELEDSALYLCASSLRVASGNTIYFGEGSWLTVV.

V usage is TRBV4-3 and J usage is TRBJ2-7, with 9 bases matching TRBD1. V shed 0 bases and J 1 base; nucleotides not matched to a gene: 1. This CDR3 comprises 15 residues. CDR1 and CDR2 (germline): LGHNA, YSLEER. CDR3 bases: TGCGCCAGCAGCCAAGACGACAGGGGGTCCTACGAGCAGTACTTC. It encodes CASSQDDRGSYEQYF.

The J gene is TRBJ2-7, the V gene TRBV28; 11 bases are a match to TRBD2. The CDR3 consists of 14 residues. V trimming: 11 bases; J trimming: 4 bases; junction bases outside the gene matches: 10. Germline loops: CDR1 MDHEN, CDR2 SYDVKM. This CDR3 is CACAVAGGLYEQYF. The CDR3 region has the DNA TGTGCCTGTGCAGTAGCGGGAGGGTTGTACGAGCAGTACTTC.